The 16 T cell receptor beta chains below come from one sample, sequenced in a study of identical twins. TCRdb ran MiXCR on the 5' RACE reads and lists one entry per CDR3 protein. This table holds approximately 350,000 distinct CDR3 sequences, 9% to 15% found once. This sample was also put to use in a study of yellow fever vaccine responses in identical twins.

The sample comprised CD8+ T cells sorted from blood. These receptors all come from a woman younger than 30 in good health.

This clonotype was picked up a small number of times. The V call is TRBV6-2 or TRBV6-3, the J call TRBJ2-1; 7 bases are a match to TRBD2. CDR3 length equals 16 residues. The V gene's germline CDR1 is MNHEY and CDR2 SVGEGT. V trimming: 8 bases; J trimming: 7 bases; junction bases outside the gene matches: 17. CDR3 nucleotide sequence: TGTGCCAGCGCCTTACTCGCGGGAGCGAAAGGTAATGAGCAGTTCTTC. It is translated as CASALLAGAKGNEQFF.

The chain links TRBV29-1 to TRBJ1-4; D gene unclear. The V gene's germline CDR1 is SQVTM and CDR2 ANQGSEA. V lost 3 bases to trimming and J lost 0 bases, with 14 bases between them. CDR3 size: 16 residues. CDR3 sequence: CSVELSVAATNEKLFF. CDR3 in DNA: TGCAGCGTTGAGTTGAGTGTTGCAGCAACTAATGAAAAACTGTTTTTT.

CDR3 amino acids: CASSPRTTSYEQYF. The CDR3 region has the DNA TGTGCCAGCAGCCCCCGGACTACCTCTTACGAGCAGTACTTC. The V and J genes are TRBV7-8 and TRBJ2-7, with D possibly matching TRBD2 (6 bases). V was shortened by 5 bases and J by 4 bases, with 15 bases between the two germline ends. The CDR3 has 14 residues. Looked up from germline, CDR1 is SGHVS and CDR2 is FQNEAQ.

This clonotype was observed a handful of times. This chain joins TRBV10-3 and TRBJ2-7; D may be TRBD2 (6 bases). Trimming shortened V by 0 bases and J by 4 bases, and 7 bases separated the two germline ends. Germline V gene data show CDR1 as ENHRY and CDR2 as SYGVKD. This CDR3 comprises 13 residues. CDR3 region: CAISESGGYEQYV. The CDR3 DNA reads TGTGCCATCAGTGAGTCTGGGGGGTACGAGCAGTACGTC.

The rearrangement uses TRBV4-2 and TRBJ2-7; D is ambiguous. Trimming cost V 0 bases and J 3 bases, with 9 bases left between them. This CDR3 has 14 residues. CDR1 is LGHNA and CDR2 is YNFKEQ in the germline V gene. The CDR3, as DNA: TGTGCCAGCAGCCAAGAAGTTTACCACTACGAGCAGTACTTC. It specifies CASSQEVYHYEQYF.

The V gene is TRBV3-1, the J gene TRBJ2-1, with D maybe TRBD2 (6 bases). CDR3 length: 16 residues. Germline CDR1 is LGHDT and CDR2 is YNNKEL (reference sequence). The ends were cut back, 4 bases at V and 7 bases at J, with 20 bases in the middle. The CDR3: CASSPEMRDFRNEQFF. DNA of the CDR3: TGTGCCAGCAGCCCCGAAATGCGGGACTTTAGGAATGAGCAGTTCTTC.

Comment on this clonotype: One base away lies a much larger clone, so this may be a sequencing read error. The CDR3 bases are TGTGCCAGCGGCTTAGTGGCGGGAGGGCCCGGGGGTGAGCAGTTCTTC. It codes for CASGLVAGGPGGEQFF. This chain links TRBV7-9 with TRBJ2-1; 9 bases line up with TRBD2. CDR1 and CDR2 (germline): SEHNR, FQNEAQ (reference sequence). This CDR3 is 16 amino acids long.

In this sample, this clonotype turned up a few times. The chain employs TRBV6-4 and TRBJ2-1, with 12 bases aligning to TRBD2. After removal of 4 bases from V and 8 bases from J, the junction contained 6 bases not matched to a gene. This CDR3 is 15 amino acids long. Germline lookup yields CDR1 MRHNA and CDR2 SNTAGT. This CDR3 is CASSVLAGGPDEQFF. Written as DNA, the CDR3 is TGTGCCAGCAGTGTCCTAGCGGGGGGGCCGGATGAGCAGTTCTTC.

Comments on this clonotype: A much bigger clone sits one base away, suggesting this may be a read error. This CDR3 is missing its conserved last phenylalanine or tryptophan, likely due to a read error. This chain connects TRBV25-1 to TRBJ2-7, with D hard to call. This CDR3 is 11 amino acids long. CDR1 is MGHDK, CDR2 SYGVNS, per germline. V dropped 7 bases and J dropped 0 bases, with 4 bases sitting between them. The CDR3 reads CASTDSYEQYY. The CDR3 bases are TGTGCCAGCACTGACTCCTACGAGCAGTACTAC.

This clonotype was seen a few times. This chain uses TRBV28 with TRBJ2-3; no reliable D call. Germline V gene sequence: CDR1 MDHEN, CDR2 SYDVKM. There are 15 residues in the CDR3. V dropped 3 bases and J dropped 1 base, with 11 bases sitting between them. CDR3 sequence: CASSLMGWGTDTQYF. CDR3 coding DNA: TGTGCCAGCAGTTTGATGGGATGGGGCACAGATACGCAGTATTTT.

This clonotype was seen more than once but under ten times. The chain joins TRBV6-5 to TRBJ1-1; no definite D call. The V gene's germline CDR1 is MNHEY and CDR2 SVGAGI. The V and J ends lost 2 bases and 2 bases respectively, with 15 bases between them. The length of the CDR3 is 16 residues. The CDR3 loop reads CASSYPPENLNTEAFF. In DNA form, the CDR3 reads TGTGCCAGCAGTTACCCGCCGGAGAACCTAAACACTGAAGCTTTCTTT.

The V call is TRBV7-2, the J call TRBJ1-1; no definite D call. The CDR3 extends over 13 amino acids. Germline V gene sequence: CDR1 SGHTA, CDR2 FQGNSA. Trimming took off 1 base at V and 11 bases at J, with 14 bases between the two ends. CDR3 nucleotide sequence: TGTGCCAGCAGCTTAGTGGGCGGTCCCGGGGCTTTCTTT. Residues: CASSLVGGPGAFF.

This clonotype was observed a handful of times. V gene TRBV20-1 combines with J gene TRBJ2-3; 9 bases map to TRBD2. Germline V gene sequence: CDR1 DFQATT, CDR2 SNEGSKA (reference sequence). After removal of 1 base from V and 1 base from J, the junction contained 15 bases not matched to a gene. The CDR3 runs 19 residues. The CDR3: CSARVGASGGSLRTDTQYF. The CDR3 nucleotides read TGCAGTGCTAGAGTAGGGGCGAGCGGGGGGTCCCTTCGCACAGATACGCAGTATTTT.

This sequence joins TRBV6-1 and TRBJ1-1; 8 positions match TRBD1. This CDR3 is built from 16 residues. The germline V gene encodes CDR1 MNHNS and CDR2 SASEGT. J was trimmed by 4 bases and V by 5 bases; bases with no gene match: 12. The CDR3 protein is CASSIIQGAVGTEAFF. DNA for the CDR3: TGTGCCAGCAGTATAATCCAGGGGGCGGTCGGCACTGAAGCTTTCTTT.

This sequence joins TRBV20-1 and TRBJ1-1, with D tentatively TRBD1 (6 bases). The length of the CDR3 is 17 residues. V lost 0 bases and J lost 3, with 20 bases in between. CDR1 and CDR2 (germline): DFQATT, SNEGSKA (reference sequence). Here the CDR3 DNA reads TGCAGTGCTAGAGATCCTGCCGGGGGCTTAGGATACACTGAAGCTTTCTTT. Translated, it gives CSARDPAGGLGYTEAFF.

The CDR3 region has the DNA TGTGCCAGCGGTAGCGGGACGGGGAATGAGCAGTTCTTC. Its protein product is CASGSGTGNEQFF. V gene TRBV6-1 combines with J gene TRBJ2-1; 8 bases are a match to TRBD2. The CDR3 spans 13 residues. Germline V gene lookup returns CDR1 MNHNS and CDR2 SASEGT. V trimming: 8 bases; J trimming: 7 bases; junction bases outside the gene matches: 7.